Reported below is one T cell receptor (beta chain). Its cognate antigen has yet to be identified. Within one base of it there is no much larger clone, and no base qualities were kept. In total, approximately 610 healthy bone marrow donors made up the cohort. All cohort members were sampled while nominally healthy, although unrecorded immune exposures were likely present. The donor tested CMV seronegative, placing the donor among the 350 or so seronegative members of the cohort. A peripheral blood sample was provided by each donor, and peripheral blood mononuclear cells were used for TCR beta sequencing. The Qiagen DNeasy Blood Extraction Kit was used to extract genomic DNA from the blood cell samples. This entry belongs to a study of cytomegalovirus exposure and HLA in healthy donors (dated by TCRdb to about 2017). Notes on the research overall: An earlier analysis of 550 to 700 of the donors reported about 250 Gb of sequence data and approximately 110 million unique TCR beta sequences from 190 million or so T cells. A later genetic analysis took genome-wide SNP genotypes for about 55% of the 666 donors and used that subset as a discovery cohort. Several DR-DQ haplotypes were handled as single units for association and clustering, since linkage in the cohort was strong. All discovery cohort repertoires had been generated using a single sequencing platform. Roughly 300 gigabases of sequencing data and approximately 84 million unique TCR sequences were included in an early release covering 550 to 800 HLA-typed donors. Among the approximately 420 genotyped donors, approximately 77% belonged to the genetic ancestry cluster associated with self-reported Caucasian donors. The later analysis used no new phenotypic data to find candidate immune exposures, relying instead on TCR beta sequences and their occurrence across donors. The T cell repertoires of under 750 subjects were profiled by immunosequencing and related to cytomegalovirus serostatus. An earlier analysis of roughly 580 of the donors used high-throughput TCR beta sequencing to judge whether each TCR beta V gene segment behaved as functional or pseudogenic. Alongside the repertoire data, information on donor age, sex, ethnicity and CMV serostatus was compiled. Across 300 to 500 genotyped donors of the cohort, an average of about 240,000 unique TCR beta nucleotide sequences per donor were sequenced, and 15% to 20% of those sequences were non-productive. High-throughput TCR immunosequencing, statistical association of individual TCRs with disease status, and machine learning were combined to predict cytomegalovirus infection status. A separate validation cohort of over 95 different subjects was used in addition to the roughly 720-subject first cohort. In a later analysis, previously published TCR beta repertoires from 550 to 750 donors were re-analyzed and high-resolution HLA genotyping was added so that TCR occurrence patterns could be studied. HLA typing covered class I and class II loci at four-digit resolution. The study aimed to test whether signatures of past pathogen exposure could be identified by cataloging public T cell receptors. Typing coverage varied by locus: roughly 620-640 donors for A, B, C, DRB1 and DQB1; more than 500 for DQA1; more than 600 for DPA1; fewer than 480 for DPB1. Findings and caveats that apply to the study as a whole: The 87-base-pair reads could not distinguish some IMGT-functional V segments, including TRBV6-2 and TRBV6-3, so those segments were excluded. In a later analysis, the rate of TCR association differed among HLA loci, with DRB1 alleles having the most associated TCRs and HLA-C alleles having the fewest. Correlated functional status among segregating V segments might be attributable to linkage disequilibrium, but an unknown experimental factor could not be ruled out. CMV serostatus was the only immune exposure information available for the cohort. When HLA alleles, especially DR and DQ, strongly co-occurred, attributing TCR associations to individual alleles was difficult. In a later analysis, most CMV-associated TCR beta chains were found to appear HLA-restricted, with HLA associations seemingly driven largely by CMV exposure. The earlier analysis of about 600 of the donors excluded roughly 17 rarely observed V segments, including chromosome 9 orphons, because counts were too low. This cohort had only TCR beta chains sequenced, and the lack of alpha or paired-chain data limited which features could be detected. In both the original and validation cohorts, the classifier was reported to diagnose cytomegalovirus status with high specificity and sensitivity. According to the authors, the approach could potentially be generalized to other disease states and immunological phenotypes. The presence/absence analyses assumed that sequencing depth was roughly uniform across donors, and that assumption may not be true. In vitro tests confirmed that three of the cytomegalovirus-associated TCR beta chains recognize cytomegalovirus antigens. An association between a missense DCLRE1C variant and V-gene and J-gene trimming of TCR beta chains was found in a later genetic analysis and replicated in an independent cohort. A cluster of highly shared sequence variants was judged likely to be a technical artifact of the sequencing pipeline. The study gave a list of under 200 TCR beta chains associated with cytomegalovirus. An earlier analysis of around 540 of the donors showed that most TCR beta V segments appeared in productive rearrangements either about 90% or about 30% of the time, which broadly matched IMGT annotations. Across donors, most TCR sequences were observed very rarely, whereas some public TCRs were present in many individuals. In a later analysis, HLA-associated TCR beta chains showed more clonal expansion and lower generation probabilities than non-associated chains that were equally common. In a later analysis, several top co-occurrence clusters were reported to appear linked to parvovirus B19, influenza, CMV and Epstein-Barr virus. In a later analysis, 16,951 TCR beta sequences were associated with specific HLA alleles at a false discovery rate of 0.05. A later genetic analysis reported fewer N-insertions in productive TCRs among donors in an Asian-associated ancestry cluster than the roughly 720-donor mean. A further reported finding was that TCR beta sequences accurately predicted the HLA-A and HLA-B alleles for most subjects in the first cohort. HLA typing was unavailable for some donors at each locus, so association tests used only the typed subset.

Library creation used the immunoSEQ multiplex PCR assay. For the multiplex PCR, a mixture combining 60 forward primers for TCR Vbeta segments and 13 reverse primers for TCR Jbeta segments was used. Amplification of the CDR3 region of rearranged TCR beta genes was performed with a multiplex PCR assay on genomic DNA. On the Illumina HiSeq System, the amplified TCR beta libraries were sequenced as 87-base-pair reads. Regarding the original processing steps: In a later analysis, tens of millions of unique TCR beta chains were counted across the approximately 670 repertoires, and approximately 11 million of these chains were shared by at least two donors. A nearest-neighbor algorithm error-corrected the raw reads and collapsed the reads into unique sequences, merging closely related sequences to remove PCR and sequencing errors. V, D and J gene segments were assigned by aligning CDR3 sequences to IMGT reference sequences. For a sequence to be retained, a match of at least six nucleotides was required to both a V gene segment and a J gene segment. Rearrangements were called productive when the CDR3 lacked stop codons and stayed in frame with V and J; all others were non-productive. CDR3 was defined according to IMGT convention as the region running from the second conserved V-encoded cysteine to the conserved J-encoded phenylalanine. The earlier analysis of 550 to 650 of the donors excluded any sequence lacking an unambiguous match to a single V gene segment. An earlier analysis of a few hundred of the donors classified V segments as functional when productive rearrangements were above 56.7% and as segregating when the standard deviation between donors was above 5%. To diagnose cytomegalovirus status from the catalog of TCR beta chain sequences, a statistical classification framework was built. In a later analysis, V and J genes were assigned by comparing TCR nucleotide sequences against IMGT/GENE-DB human TR gene sequences. A later analysis assigned CDR3 sequences and most-parsimonious VDJ recombination scenarios with the TCRdist pipeline. A later analysis defined each TCR beta chain by its CDR3 amino acid sequence plus V-gene family, and excluded reads lacking a unique V-gene family. As a way to deal with suspected cross-contamination and a sequencing artifact, a later analysis dropped hundreds of nucleotide sequences that were highly shared and had low generation probability. For each public chain, a later analysis derived a clonal expansion index from normalized ranks of inferred template counts within each repertoire. In a later analysis, generation probabilities were computed with a VDJ recombination model fitted to out-of-frame rearrangements, and the resulting probabilities were checked against IGoR. Hypergeometric tests were used in a later analysis to score TCR-TCR, TCR-HLA and TCR-CMV co-occurrence, with a repertoire-size bias correction applied to the TCR pairs. A later analysis estimated false discovery rates by permuting HLA or CMV assignments 20 times. In a later analysis, co-occurring TCRs were grouped using DBSCAN, with TCRdist sequence similarity added in when clustering inside HLA-allele-positive subsets. For co-occurrence clustering, repertoires with fewer than 30,000 or more than 120,000 public chains were excluded, along with five or six repertoires with anomalous nucleotide sharing. Imported from immuneACCESS, the table was reduced by TCRdb to in-frame sequences with V and J called. These copies leave out some clones; in studies compared against another copy, an unresolved V gene accounts for under half, and the cause of the remainder is not known. The DNA gave D and trimming, while V, J and clone size come from that table. Counted in this sample were 100,000 to 140,000 clones; 70% to 80% of them appeared once. Approximately 2% of the sample comes from the top ten.

V is shortened by 3 bases, J by 0 bases, and the region joining them spans 6 bases. CDR1 KGHSH and CDR2 LQKENI are derived from the germline V gene. The cysteine opens and the phenylalanine closes a CDR3 of 15 amino acids. Only CDR3 DNA remains: 45 bases, in frame from the first base. The sample was PBMCs. The chain was built from TRBV18 and TRBJ1-6; a tentative D match to TRBD1 spans 6 bases. The receptor's source is a man younger than 35 in good health and CMV-seronegative. The CDR3 reads as follows: CASSPDSSYNSPLHF. The DNA sequence follows: TGTGCCAGCTCACCGGACAGCTCCTATAATTCACCCCTCCACTTT.